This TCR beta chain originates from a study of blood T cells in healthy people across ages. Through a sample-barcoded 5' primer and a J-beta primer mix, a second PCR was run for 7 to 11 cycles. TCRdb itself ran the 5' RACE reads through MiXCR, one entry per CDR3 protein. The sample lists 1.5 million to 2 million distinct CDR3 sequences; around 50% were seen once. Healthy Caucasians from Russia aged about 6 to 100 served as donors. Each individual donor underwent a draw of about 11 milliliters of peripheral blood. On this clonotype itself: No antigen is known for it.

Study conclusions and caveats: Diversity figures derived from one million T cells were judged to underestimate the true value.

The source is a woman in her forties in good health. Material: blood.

CDR3 protein: CASSFSSGAPNEQFF. The CDR3 DNA is TGTGCCAGCAGTTTTAGTTCAGGGGCTCCCAATGAGCAGTTCTTC. The V gene is TRBV12-3 or TRBV12-4, the J gene TRBJ2-1, with D possibly being TRBD1 (6 bases). Trimming removed 3 bases at V and 6 bases at J, with 15 bases between. The CDR3 is 15 residues long.